This entry lists 24 T cell receptor beta chains sequenced from one sample in a study of regulatory T cells in long-lasting Graves disease. Construction of TCR beta libraries relied on iRepertoire HTBI primers and on Arm-PCR targeting CDR3 regions. TCRdb fed the multiplex PCR reads into MiXCR, producing one record per CDR3 protein. The sample records roughly 450,000 distinct CDR3 sequences, 23% being singletons. The time point was: persistent/refractory GD, antithyroid drugs over 5 years with positive TRAb. From PBMCs, RNA was extracted and then used to make the TCR library. The sequences come from peripheral blood mononuclear cells (PBMCs), collected when the disease was refractory, from a patient treated with antithyroid drugs. These receptors were taken from a female donor with Graves disease.

This clonotype was seen a single time. Since a much larger clone is just one base distant, this may be a read error. The chain combines TRBV12-3 or TRBV12-4 with TRBJ1-4; 7 positions agree with TRBD1. The CDR3 is made up of 15 amino acids. CDR3 DNA sequence: TGTGCCAGCAGGCCTACGACAGGGTTTAATGAAAAACCGTTTTTT. It encodes CASRPTTGFNEKPFF.

This clonotype was seen at least ten times. The genes are TRBV5-1 and TRBJ2-7; D is unresolved. Germline lookup yields CDR1 SGHRS and CDR2 YFSETQ. This CDR3 region has 14 residues. Trimming pared 0 bases from V and 3 bases from J, leaving 10 bases between. The CDR3 here is CASSLDGRGYEQYF. The CDR3 DNA reads TGCGCCAGCAGCTTGGACGGGCGCGGCTACGAGCAGTACTTC.

This clonotype was recorded a few times. The chain is built from TRBV12-3 or TRBV12-4 and TRBJ2-5; D call uncertain. Trimming cost V 0 bases and J 3 bases, with 8 bases left between them. The CDR3 covers 14 residues. CDR3 in amino acids: CASSLASLKETQYF. The CDR3, as DNA: TGTGCCAGCAGTTTAGCGTCACTTAAAGAGACCCAGTACTTC.

V usage is TRBV2 and J usage is TRBJ2-5; no clear D. The V gene's germline CDR1 is SNHLY and CDR2 FYNNEI. This CDR3 comprises 14 residues. The V and J ends lost 6 bases and 1 base respectively, with 12 bases between them. In nucleotides, the CDR3 is TGTGCCAGCAGCAAGGGCCTAATCCAAGAGACCCAGTACTTC. Protein product: CASSKGLIQETQYF.

Concerning this clonotype: The final CDR3 position lacks the conserved phenylalanine or tryptophan, pointing to a likely read error. The chain joins TRBV13 to TRBJ2-2, with 10 bases lining up with TRBD2. The CDR3 extends over 17 amino acids. V was pared by 1 base and J by 7 bases, with 9 bases of the junction left unmatched. The germline V gene has CDR1 PRHDT and CDR2 FYEKMQ (reference sequence). CDR3 residues: CASSLAASGSRGGELFL. The CDR3 DNA is TGTGCCAGCAGCTTAGCGGCTAGCGGGAGCCGCGGCGGGGAGCTGTTTCTT.

This clonotype occurred many times. V and J are TRBV28 and TRBJ1-1, with a possible D match to TRBD1 (5 bases). CDR1 and CDR2 (germline): MDHEN, SYDVKM. Trimming left V 3 bases short and J 1 base short, with 15 bases between. This CDR3 contains 16 residues. CDR3 in amino acids: CASSLAWGPPNTEAFF. CDR3 nucleotide sequence: TGTGCCAGCAGTTTGGCGTGGGGACCGCCGAACACTGAAGCTTTCTTT.

This clonotype appeared many times. This chain joins TRBV15 and TRBJ2-2; 14 bases line up with TRBD2. With V trimmed by 5 bases and J by 0 bases, 8 bases remained unmatched. Germline V gene sequence: CDR1 LNHNV, CDR2 YYDKDF (reference sequence). The CDR3 is 19 residues long. The CDR3 sequence: CATSYTGLAGVSNTGELFF. CDR3 in DNA: TGTGCCACCAGCTATACGGGACTAGCGGGAGTGTCGAACACCGGGGAGCTGTTTTTT. Combining the CDR3 with reference TRBV15 and TRBJ2-2 gives the whole variable domain DAMVIQNPRYQVTQFGKPVTLSCSQTLNHNVMYWYQQKSSQAPKLLFHYYDKDFNNEADTPDNFQSRRPNTSFCFLDIRSPGLGDTAMYLCATSYTGLAGVSNTGELFFGEGSRLTVL.

The rearrangement uses TRBV19 and TRBJ1-1; D gene unclear. CDR1 is LNHDA, CDR2 SQIVND, per germline (reference sequence). The CDR3 length is 14 residues. V was trimmed by 10 bases and J by 1 base, leaving 16 bases between them. The CDR3 DNA reads as TGTGCCACCAGCCGGGCCGTGGGGAACACTGAAGCTTTCTTT. Its translation: CATSRAVGNTEAFF.

The gene calls are TRBV7-2 and TRBJ1-5; 7 nucleotides line up with TRBD1. CDR1 SGHTA and CDR2 FQGNSA come from the germline V gene. CDR3 length equals 16 residues. The J segment lost 0 bases and the V segment lost 4 bases, leaving 6 bases of the junction unmatched. The CDR3 sequence is CASSSRGAYSNQPQHF. The CDR3 DNA reads as TGTGCCAGCAGCTCCAGGGGGGCTTATAGCAATCAGCCCCAGCATTTT.

The sample holds a few counts of this clonotype. This sequence joins TRBV5-1 and TRBJ2-2; 13 nucleotides line up with TRBD2. The CDR3 runs to 22 residues. Germline loops: CDR1 SGHRS, CDR2 YFSETQ. V lost 4 bases to trimming and J lost 0 bases; unmatched junction nucleotides: 18. In nucleotides, the CDR3 is TGCGCCAGCAGCCGGGGGCTATTTGGACTAGCGGGAGTCCACGCGAACACCGGGGAGCTGTTTTTT. Amino acid sequence: CASSRGLFGLAGVHANTGELFF.

The table lists this clonotype with many counts. The rearrangement links TRBV19 to TRBJ2-5, with D perhaps matching TRBD1 (5 bases). This CDR3 spans 16 amino acids. Germline loops: CDR1 LNHDA, CDR2 SQIVND (reference sequence). The V end lost 3 bases, the J end lost 5 bases, and 19 bases lay between the germline ends. Here the CDR3 reads CASSIAAQGPGETQYF. The CDR3 DNA is TGTGCCAGTAGTATCGCAGCTCAGGGCCCTGGGGAGACCCAGTACTTC.

This chain joins TRBV9 and TRBJ2-7; D assignment may be TRBD1 or TRBD2 (5 bases each). The CDR3 sequence is 15 residues long. Germline V gene data show CDR1 as SGDLS and CDR2 as YYNGEE. With 0 bases removed from V and 2 bases from J, the gap between germline ends came to 12 bases. The CDR3 region has the DNA TGTGCCAGCAGCGTAGGGGTTCAGGGAGCCTACGAGCAGTACTTC. It codes for CASSVGVQGAYEQYF.

This clonotype was found many times. The rearrangement links TRBV6-5 to TRBJ2-7; D is uncertain. Trimming left V 2 bases short and J 5 bases short, with 7 bases between. The germline V gene encodes CDR1 MNHEY and CDR2 SVGAGI. CDR3 length equals 12 residues. CDR3 DNA sequence: TGTGCCAGCAGTTACCGGTGGGACGAGCAGTACTTC. Translating it yields CASSYRWDEQYF.

This chain connects TRBV20-1 to TRBJ1-4; TRBD1 aligns across 9 bases. This CDR3 contains 14 residues. CDR1 is DFQATT and CDR2 is SNEGSKA in the germline V gene (reference sequence). With 6 bases clipped from V and 7 bases from J, the junction kept 9 bases outside the gene matches. CDR3 sequence reads: CSAGEQGAGEKLFF. CDR3 coding DNA: TGCAGTGCGGGGGAACAGGGGGCTGGTGAAAAACTGTTTTTT.

This clonotype was recorded a few times. The chain combines TRBV6-2 or TRBV6-3 with TRBJ1-4; a possible D gene is TRBD1 (5 bases). In germline, CDR1 is MNHEY, CDR2 SVGEGT. The CDR3 is made up of 16 amino acids. V was cut by 0 bases and J by 1 base, with 9 bases left in between. The CDR3 region is CASSYSGVKTNEKLFF. Written as DNA, the CDR3 is TGTGCCAGCAGTTACTCAGGGGTCAAAACTAATGAAAAACTGTTTTTT.

This clonotype has only a few counts. The rearrangement links TRBV5-1 to TRBJ2-7, with D perhaps given as TRBD1 or TRBD2 (5 bases each). The V and J ends lost 0 bases and 3 bases respectively, with 13 bases between them. The CDR3 spans 15 residues. Germline CDR1 is SGHRS and CDR2 is YFSETQ. CDR3 in amino acids: CASSLAGEGLYEQYF. The CDR3 DNA reads TGCGCCAGCAGCTTGGCTGGAGAGGGGCTCTACGAGCAGTACTTC.

The chain joins TRBV20-1 to TRBJ2-1, with D perhaps TRBD2 (6 bases). The CDR3 is 14 amino acids. CDR1 is DFQATT, CDR2 SNEGSKA, per germline (reference sequence). V was clipped by 1 base and J by 5 bases, with 12 bases between them. CDR3 sequence reads: CSARGRAGDNEQFF. CDR3 DNA: TGCAGTGCTAGAGGCCGAGCGGGTGACAATGAGCAGTTCTTC.

This clonotype was counted many times. The V and J genes are TRBV28 and TRBJ1-2; D remains unclear. This CDR3 is built from 14 residues. V was clipped by 7 bases and J by 6 bases, with 18 bases between them. In germline, CDR1 is MDHEN, CDR2 SYDVKM. CDR3 in amino acids: CASTGSGWKDGYTF. CDR3 in DNA: TGTGCCAGCACCGGTAGCGGGTGGAAGGATGGCTACACCTTC.

This chain uses TRBV10-3 with TRBJ2-7; 13 bases are shared with TRBD2. With 10 bases clipped from V and 5 bases from J, the junction kept 5 bases outside the gene matches. Germline V gene sequence: CDR1 ENHRY, CDR2 SYGVKD. This CDR3 comprises 13 residues. CDR3 nucleotides: TGTGCCACCGGACTAGCGGGAGTGGACGAGCAGTACTTC. This gives the protein CATGLAGVDEQYF.

This clonotype was seen ten or more times. This sequence joins TRBV2 and TRBJ2-2; D not certain. The CDR3 has 14 amino acids. V gave up 7 bases and J gave up 1 base, with 10 bases separating them. Germline V gives CDR1 SNHLY, CDR2 FYNNEI. This chain's CDR3 is CASIPDKNTGELFF. The DNA of the CDR3 is TGTGCCAGCATTCCAGACAAGAACACCGGGGAGCTGTTTTTT.

The chain joins TRBV6-2 or TRBV6-3 to TRBJ2-1; 11 nucleotides line up with TRBD2. Per germline, CDR1 MNHEY and CDR2 SVGEGT. V gave up 5 bases and J gave up 4 bases; unmatched junction bases: 10. The CDR3 contains 17 residues. Here the CDR3 DNA reads TGTGCCAGCAGTCCAACATCCGGGACTAGCGGATACAATGAGCAGTTCTTC. It is translated as CASSPTSGTSGYNEQFF.

This clonotype was counted between two and nine times. The genes are TRBV29-1 and TRBJ1-2, with no clear D. Germline V gene data show CDR1 as SQVTM and CDR2 as ANQGSEA. CDR3 size: 13 residues. Trimming cost V 6 bases and J 4 bases, with 15 bases left between them. The CDR3 DNA reads as TGCAGCGTCCAAACGGGGAACGGCTATGGCTACACCTTC. This translates into CSVQTGNGYGYTF.

The chain carries TRBV6-2 or TRBV6-3 and TRBJ2-1, with a weak D call TRBD2 (5 bases). The CDR3 has 12 amino acids. Germline V CDR1 and CDR2: MNHEY, SVGEGT. Trimming shortened V by 6 bases and J by 8 bases, and 11 bases separated the two germline ends. The DNA for the CDR3 is TGTGCCAGCAGCATACTAGGGTATGAGCAGTTCTTC. Its protein product is CASSILGYEQFF.

The rearrangement uses TRBV7-2 and TRBJ1-5; no clear D gene. The CDR3 is made up of 15 amino acids. CDR1 SGHTA and CDR2 FQGNSA come from the germline V gene. Trimming stripped 5 bases from V and 0 bases from J, with 11 bases between. The CDR3 DNA sequence: TGTGCCAGCAGCACACGAACATCTAGCAATCAGCCCCAGCATTTT. Translating it yields CASSTRTSSNQPQHF.